The clone carrying this T cell receptor (beta chain) has more than one count but fewer than ten. The sample originates from a study of T cell changes during pregnancy in multiple sclerosis. Here immunoSEQ multiplex PCR was the method, and the copy in TCRdb shows in-frame clones only, minus some. The sample has tens of thousands of clones; approximately 91% are singletons. The CDR3 contains 17 residues. CDR1 is MNHEY, CDR2 SMNVEV, per germline (reference sequence). V lost 2 bases, J lost 0 bases, and 5 bases stayed unmatched. The rearrangement links TRBV27 to TRBJ2-4, with 9 bases fitting TRBD1. The sample consisted of peripheral blood, taken after pregnancy. This receptor was taken from a female donor with multiple sclerosis, enrolled in a pregnancy study. The CDR3 here is CASSLGTGTLAKNIQYF. DNA of the CDR3: TGTGCCAGCAGTTTAGGGACAGGGACCCTAGCCAAAAACATTCAGTACTTC.